The rows below give T cell receptor beta chains drawn from one sample of a study of vaccination and CD4 T cells after COVID-19. For these receptors, no antigen is known. TCRdb reanalysed the PCR reads using MiXCR and keeps one entry per CDR3 protein. The table has around 10,000 distinct CDR3 sequences, around 60% seen once. What was sequenced was CD4+ T cells from blood, cultured in vitro. Every receptor here comes from a human donor who had recovered from COVID-19. Both conserved end residues are trimmed from each CDR3.

CDR3 | J | V
ASSYLGNTIY | TRBJ1-3 | TRBV6-2/TRBV6-3
ASSPSQETQY | TRBJ2-5 | TRBV18
ARKTGTVATGELF | TRBJ2-2 | TRBV27
ASSIAGRSIYGYT | TRBJ1-2 | TRBV19
ASRQGASYGYT | TRBJ1-2 | TRBV30
ASSPGQGATQY | TRBJ2-7 | TRBV28
SATGGNQPQH | TRBJ1-5 | TRBV20-1
ARSNGDKGGRETQY | TRBJ2-5 | TRBV21-1
ASSLGSYNEQF | TRBJ2-1 | TRBV7-9
ASRLVSYNEQF | TRBJ2-1 | TRBV7-8
ASSALGDRVRTDTQY | TRBJ2-3 | TRBV7-2
ASREGDSYGYT | TRBJ1-2 | TRBV2
ASSLGGVSTDTQY | TRBJ2-3 | TRBV5-1
SAPGLLGKETQY | TRBJ2-5 | TRBV20-1
ASRPPGAANTGELF | TRBJ2-2 | TRBV19
ATSDPGSSNGAF | TRBJ1-1 | TRBV24-1
ASSLLVGTEAF | TRBJ1-1 | TRBV7-3
ASSLGSGVYEQY | TRBJ2-7 | TRBV7-6
SPRGGVVADTQY | TRBJ2-3 | TRBV20-1
ASTGGFSYEQY | TRBJ2-7 | TRBV6-1
SARTTGTGGAFNSPLH | TRBJ1-6 | TRBV20-1
ANTRDRGRNTEAF | TRBJ1-1 | TRBV6-4
SAPPFDAFSYEQY | TRBJ2-7 | TRBV20-1
ASSQEGARSNGGYT | TRBJ1-2 | TRBV4-1
ASSLEYRSEAF | TRBJ1-1 | TRBV5-1
ASTKTLGLTDTQY | TRBJ2-3 | TRBV7-9
ASSEAGGQTLYGYT | TRBJ1-2 | TRBV6-1
SASARRGDYGYT | TRBJ1-2 | TRBV20-1
ASSSHNYGYT | TRBJ1-2 | TRBV6-5
ASSPGTQRGNQPQH | TRBJ1-5 | TRBV2
AISEKGRQPQH | TRBJ1-5 | TRBV10-3
AISDSGLAGGAYEQY | TRBJ2-7 | TRBV10-3
AWSSGTLNTEAF | TRBJ1-1 | TRBV30
ASHGDKSYNEQF | TRBJ2-1 | TRBV2
ASGIMQGAVNEQF | TRBJ2-1 | TRBV6-1
ASSSDTDNEQF | TRBJ2-1 | TRBV11-3
ASSSLRGRNTEAF | TRBJ1-1 | TRBV11-2
SARGKAGAPVDEQF | TRBJ2-1 | TRBV20-1
ASSVVSGTYYGYT | TRBJ1-2 | TRBV9
ASSVTPGNSPLH | TRBJ1-6 | TRBV6-4
SAQLPPRETQY | TRBJ2-5 | TRBV20-1
ASSLSATVNTGELF | TRBJ2-2 | TRBV27
ASSYPQKQF | TRBJ2-1 | TRBV6-2/TRBV6-3
AWSMGSYEQY | TRBJ2-7 | TRBV30
ASSPPPQGTEAF | TRBJ1-1 | TRBV7-2
SARDYPELF | TRBJ1-4 | TRBV20-1
ASSPGGNVVSNQPQH | TRBJ1-5 | TRBV7-8
SARGDTNQPQH | TRBJ1-5 | TRBV20-1